The rows below give T cell receptor beta chains drawn from one sample of a study of beta chain features in type 1 diabetes. The assay was immunoSEQ multiplex PCR, and TCRdb's table has in-frame clones only and misses some. The data show approximately 200,000 clones, around 9.6% seen once. Sequenced material: naive CD4+ T cells from blood. The source of these receptors is a woman between 18 and 30 years old in good health. Both conserved end residues are part of each CDR3. The order of the fields is CDR3 DNA, CDR3 protein, clone size, J gene, D gene, V gene. D genes are given only for firm matches. Size tells how often a clone was seen (once, few, many) or the class of an expanded clone, and some rows leave it out.

TGTGCCTGGAGACCAACACCCAGGGAAAGAACGCGGCTCAACGTTGGCTACACCTTC CAWRPTPRERTRLNVGYTF few TRBJ1-2 - TRBV30
TGTGCCAGCAGCACCCGAGCTCTAGCGGGATACAATGAGCAGTTCTTC CASSTRALAGYNEQFF - TRBJ2-1 TRBD2 TRBV5-6
TGCGCCAGCAGCGGGGGACAGGGTACCCCCTATGGCTACACCTTC CASSGGQGTPYGYTF few TRBJ1-2 TRBD1 TRBV5-1
TGCGCCAGCAGCTTGGTGGACAGGGGTGGTATAGATACGCAGTATTTT CASSLVDRGGIDTQYF - TRBJ2-3 TRBD1 TRBV5-1
TGCGCCAGCAGCGGATGGACTAGCGACCAAGAGACCCAGTACTTC CASSGWTSDQETQYF few TRBJ2-5 TRBD2 TRBV5-1
TGTGCCAGCAGTGAGGTCTGGCCGGGACAGCTAAACACTGAAGCTTTCTTT CASSEVWPGQLNTEAFF few TRBJ1-1 TRBD1 TRBV6-1
TGTGCCAGCAGTTTACGGCCAAGGGGTGACAACACTGAAGCTTTCTTT CASSLRPRGDNTEAFF - TRBJ1-1 - TRBV27
TGCGCCAGCAGCCAAGGCCCGTTCGGACAGGGTGGCCACGAGCAGTACTTC CASSQGPFGQGGHEQYF - TRBJ2-7 TRBD1 TRBV4-1
TGTGCCAGCAGGCGACAGGGACTGAACACTGAAGCTTTCTTT CASRRQGLNTEAFF - TRBJ1-1 TRBD1 TRBV7-3
TGCGCCAGCAGCTTGGTCGGGTCCGGGGCCAACGTCCTGACTTTC CASSLVGSGANVLTF - TRBJ2-6 - TRBV5-1